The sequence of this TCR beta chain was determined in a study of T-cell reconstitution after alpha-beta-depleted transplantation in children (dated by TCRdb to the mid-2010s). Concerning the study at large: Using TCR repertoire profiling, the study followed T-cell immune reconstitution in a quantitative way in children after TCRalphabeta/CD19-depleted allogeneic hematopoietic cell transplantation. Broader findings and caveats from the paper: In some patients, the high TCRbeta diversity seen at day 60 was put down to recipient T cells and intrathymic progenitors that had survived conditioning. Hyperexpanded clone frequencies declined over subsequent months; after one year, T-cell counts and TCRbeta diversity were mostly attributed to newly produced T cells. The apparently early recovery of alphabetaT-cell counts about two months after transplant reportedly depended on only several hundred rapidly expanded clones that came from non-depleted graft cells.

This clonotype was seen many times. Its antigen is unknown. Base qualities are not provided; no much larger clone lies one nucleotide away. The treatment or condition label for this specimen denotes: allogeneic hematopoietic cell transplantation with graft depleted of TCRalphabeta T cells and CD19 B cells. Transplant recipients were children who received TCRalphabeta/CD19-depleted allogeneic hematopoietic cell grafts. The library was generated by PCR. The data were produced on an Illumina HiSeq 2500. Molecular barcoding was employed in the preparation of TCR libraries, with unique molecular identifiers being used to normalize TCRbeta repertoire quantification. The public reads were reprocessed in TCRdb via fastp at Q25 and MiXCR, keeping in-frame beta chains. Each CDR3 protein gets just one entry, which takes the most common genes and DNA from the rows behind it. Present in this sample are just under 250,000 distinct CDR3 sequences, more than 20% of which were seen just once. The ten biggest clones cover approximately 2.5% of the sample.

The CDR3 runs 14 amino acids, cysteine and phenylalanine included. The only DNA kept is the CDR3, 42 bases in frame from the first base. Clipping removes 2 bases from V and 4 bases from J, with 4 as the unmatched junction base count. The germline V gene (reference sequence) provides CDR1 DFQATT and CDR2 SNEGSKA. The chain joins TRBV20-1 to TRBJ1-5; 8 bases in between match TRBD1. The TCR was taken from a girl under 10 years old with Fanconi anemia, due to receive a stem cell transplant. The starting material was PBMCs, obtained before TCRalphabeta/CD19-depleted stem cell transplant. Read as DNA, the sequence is TGCAGTGCTAGAAGACAGGGGTTTAATCAGCCCCAGCATTTT. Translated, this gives CSARRQGFNQPQHF.